The clone carrying this T cell receptor beta chain was recorded a few times. Its specificity is unknown. This sample is drawn from a study of post-analysis software for immune sequencing data. Sequencing libraries made from TCR beta cDNA carried unique molecular identifiers. TCRdb redid the calling of the PCR reads with MiXCR, one entry per CDR3 protein. The table shows approximately 770,000 distinct CDR3 sequences, with 46% occurring only once. Notes on the study in general: Comparison of patients with controls showed 5 or 6 TRBV segments more frequent in patients, TRBV5-6, TRBV5-1 and TRBV20-1 among them.

The CDR3 runs 17 residues. J lost 0 bases, V lost 6 bases, and 10 bases had no gene match. Sequencing was done on a sample of blood. V and J are TRBV12-3 or TRBV12-4 and TRBJ1-2; the match to TRBD1 covers 10 bases. The clonotype originates from a girl under 18 with multiple sclerosis. CDR3 in amino acids: CASSTGTGVVANYGYTF. The CDR3 nucleotides read TGTGCCAGCAGCACCGGGACAGGGGTTGTAGCTAACTATGGCTACACCTTC.